The clone carrying this T cell receptor beta chain was found a few times. What it binds is not known. This entry comes from a study of T cell repertoires in cytomegalovirus infection. Germline loops: CDR1 MNHEY, CDR2 SVGEGT. The CDR3 is 15 residues long. Trimming cost V 5 bases and J 3 bases; bases outside gene matches: 5. TCRdb ran MiXCR on the reads and lists one entry per CDR3 protein. This sample carries approximately 600,000 distinct CDR3 sequences, under 45% of them seen once, and the ten largest clones take around 48%. Notes on the study in general: HLA-C-restricted CMV-specific TCR beta clonotypes were dominant in the ex vivo response.

The chain recombines TRBV6-2 or TRBV6-3 with TRBJ2-3; TRBD1 matches 10 bases. The receptor's source is a human donor in good health (CMV status not recorded). Some clones in this sample may be carry-over from other donors' samples. Sequencing used cultured PBMCs, obtained from culture after CMV antigen stimulation. The CDR3 here is CASSNGQGVTDTQYF. CDR3 coding DNA: TGTGCCAGCAGTAATGGACAGGGGGTTACAGATACGCAGTATTTT.